This T cell receptor (beta chain) comes out of a study of shared clonotypes between healthy human individuals. The study's findings and limits: Enrolling few donors narrowed the genetic and exposure-history diversity that was represented.

This clone was seen only once. What it recognizes is unknown. The deep-level immunoSEQ assay was used. Clones were sequenced by immunoSEQ multiplex PCR, and TCRdb holds only the in-frame ones, with some missing. The table shows roughly 2 million clones, with around 95% occurring only once. Trimming left V 1 base short and J 4 bases short, with 12 bases between. Germline CDR1 SGHRS, CDR2 YFSETQ. The CDR3 totals 15 residues. The V gene is TRBV5-1, the J gene TRBJ2-1; no reliable D call. The sequence was obtained from a man aged 18 to 30 in good health. Sequences were obtained from naive CD4+ T cells sorted from blood. Subset: CD45RA+ positively selected. The CDR3 coding sequence is TGCGCCAGCAGCTTGATGCCGGCTGGGTACAATGAGCAGTTCTTC. This codes for CASSLMPAGYNEQFF.